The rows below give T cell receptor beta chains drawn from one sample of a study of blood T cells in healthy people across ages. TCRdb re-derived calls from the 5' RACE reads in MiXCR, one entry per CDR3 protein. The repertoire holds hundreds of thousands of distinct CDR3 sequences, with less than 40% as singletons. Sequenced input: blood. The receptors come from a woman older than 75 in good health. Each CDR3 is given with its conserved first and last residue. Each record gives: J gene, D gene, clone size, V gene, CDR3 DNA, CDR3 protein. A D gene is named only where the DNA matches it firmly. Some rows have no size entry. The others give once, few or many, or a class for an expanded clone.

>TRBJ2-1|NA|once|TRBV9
TGTGCCAGCAGCGTTCAGACGGGGAGATCCTACAATGAGCGGTTCTTC
CASSVQTGRSYNERFF
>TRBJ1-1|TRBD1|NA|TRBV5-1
TGCGCCAGCAGCCCCCAACAGGGGGCTGGCACTGAAGCTTTCTTT
CASSPQQGAGTEAFF
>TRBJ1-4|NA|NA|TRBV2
TGTGCCAGCAGCCCTGACGACAGCCTTTCTTGGAATGAAAAACTGTTTTTT
CASSPDDSLSWNEKLFF
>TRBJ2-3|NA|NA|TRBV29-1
TGCAGCGTTGATCGCTCCACAGATACGCAGTATTTT
CSVDRSTDTQYF
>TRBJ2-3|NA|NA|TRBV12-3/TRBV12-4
TGTGCCAGCAGTTTGCAGGGAGTAAGGACAGATGCGCAGTATTTT
CASSLQGVRTDAQYF
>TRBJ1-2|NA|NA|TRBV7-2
TGTGCCAGCAGCTCCAGCCGAGAAGATGGCTACACCTTC
CASSSSREDGYTF
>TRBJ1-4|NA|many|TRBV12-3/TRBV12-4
TGTGCCAGCAGTTTCCAGAATGAAAAACTGTTTTTT
CASSFQNEKLFF
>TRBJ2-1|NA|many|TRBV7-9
TGTGCCAGCAGCTTAGGCGGGGGACATTACAATGAGCAGTTCTTC
CASSLGGGHYNEQFF
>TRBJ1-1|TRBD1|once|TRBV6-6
TGTGCCAGCAGTCCTGGGGACAGGGGGAGAAAGGGCACTGAAGCTTTCTTT
CASSPGDRGRKGTEAFF
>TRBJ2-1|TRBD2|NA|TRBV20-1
TGCAGTGCTAGTCCTAGCGGCAATGAGCAGTTCTTC
CSASPSGNEQFF
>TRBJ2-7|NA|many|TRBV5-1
TGCGCCAGCAGCGAGACTACCCAAGGGGAGCAGTACTTC
CASSETTQGEQYF
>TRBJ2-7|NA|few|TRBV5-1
TGCGCCGGCAGCTTGGTTGCGGGGGCCTACAATGAGCAGTACTTC
CAGSLVAGAYNEQYF
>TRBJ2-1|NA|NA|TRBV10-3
TGTGCCATCAGTGAGTCGGCATACAATGAGCAGTTCTTC
CAISESAYNEQFF
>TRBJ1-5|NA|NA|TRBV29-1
TGCAGCGTTGAATTACCCAATCAGCCCCAGCATTTT
CSVELPNQPQHF
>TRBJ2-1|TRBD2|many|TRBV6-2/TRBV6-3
TGTGCCAGCCTCCGGACTAGCGGGGCTGATGAGCAGTTCTTC
CASLRTSGADEQFF
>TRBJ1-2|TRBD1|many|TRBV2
TGTGCCAGCAGCCGGGGACAGGGGGCGAGGGGCTACACCTTC
CASSRGQGARGYTF
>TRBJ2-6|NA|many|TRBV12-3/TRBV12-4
TGTGCCAGCAGTTTCATAGGCGGGCCACGCTCTGGGGCCAACGTCCTGACTTTC
CASSFIGGPRSGANVLTF
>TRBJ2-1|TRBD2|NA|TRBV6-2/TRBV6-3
TGTGCCAGCAGTTACCTAGCGGGGGCTCGCGATGAGCAGTTCTTC
CASSYLAGARDEQFF
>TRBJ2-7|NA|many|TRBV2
TGTGCCAGCAGTGAAACGAGCTACGAGCAGTACTTC
CASSETSYEQYF
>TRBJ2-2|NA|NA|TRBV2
TGTGCCAGCAGTGAAAGGGAGGCGGACACCGGGGAGCTGTTTTTT
CASSEREADTGELFF
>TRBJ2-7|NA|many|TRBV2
TGTGCCAGCAGAGATAGCAGGGGAGCCTACGAGCAGTACTTC
CASRDSRGAYEQYF
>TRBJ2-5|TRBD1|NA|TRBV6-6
TGTGCCGACAGTTACCCGGACAGGGGGCGAGAGACCCAGTACTTC
CADSYPDRGRETQYF
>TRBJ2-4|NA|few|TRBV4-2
TGTGCCAGCAGCCAAGATCTCAGGGAATCGGGGCGGGACATTCAGTACTTC
CASSQDLRESGRDIQYF
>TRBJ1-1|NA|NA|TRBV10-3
TGTGCCATCAGTGGTATCGCGAGGACTGAAGCTTTCTTT
CAISGIARTEAFF
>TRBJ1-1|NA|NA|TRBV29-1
TGCAGCGCCGCTCCGGTCAGGGACACTGAAGCTTTCTTT
CSAAPVRDTEAFF
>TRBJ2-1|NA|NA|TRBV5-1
TGCGCCAGCAGCTTGAGGGGACCGGACGACGTCTACAATGAGCAGTTCTTC
CASSLRGPDDVYNEQFF
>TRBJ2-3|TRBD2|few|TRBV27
TGTGCCAGCAGTCCCCAAAAGGGGAATAGCGGGGGGGCAGGGACAGATACGCAGTATTTT
CASSPQKGNSGGAGTDTQYF
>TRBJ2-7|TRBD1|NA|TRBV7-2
TGTGCCAGCAGCATCGACAGGGGGCTGTCCTACGAGCAGTACTTC
CASSIDRGLSYEQYF
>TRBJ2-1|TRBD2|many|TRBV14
TGTGCCAGCAGCTCGTTGCGGGGGAGCTCCTACAATGAGCAGTTCTTC
CASSSLRGSSYNEQFF
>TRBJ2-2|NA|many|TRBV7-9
TGTGCCAGCAGCCCCGGCGCCGGGGAGCTGTTTTTT
CASSPGAGELFF
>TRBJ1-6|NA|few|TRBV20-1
TGCAGTGCTAGTGCGTCCGGGACAAGTAATTCACCCCTCCACTTT
CSASASGTSNSPLHF
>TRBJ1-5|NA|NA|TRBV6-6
TGTGCCAGCACCGCCGGGACATATGATTATAGCAATCAGCCCCAGCATTTT
CASTAGTYDYSNQPQHF
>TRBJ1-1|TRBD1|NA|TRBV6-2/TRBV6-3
TGTGCCAGCAGTTACTTGGGAGGACAGGGCGTTCTTAGGACTGAAGCTTTCTTT
CASSYLGGQGVLRTEAFF
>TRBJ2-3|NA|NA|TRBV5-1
TGCGCCAACAGCTTGGTGGGCTCGTACGCAGATACGCAGTATTTT
CANSLVGSYADTQYF
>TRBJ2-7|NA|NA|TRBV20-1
TGCAGTGCTCATACCGGGAAAGGGGGTTTGTCCGAGCAGTACTTC
CSAHTGKGGLSEQYF
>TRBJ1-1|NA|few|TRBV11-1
TGTGCCAGCAGCCCGAAAAGGGGACAAAGGAACACTGAAGCTTTCTTT
CASSPKRGQRNTEAFF
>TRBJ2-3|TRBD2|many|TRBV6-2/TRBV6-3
TGTGCCAGCAGACTAGCTAGCGGGGGTAATACGCAGTATTTT
CASRLASGGNTQYF
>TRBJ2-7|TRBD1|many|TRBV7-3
TGTGCCAGCAGCGAGGGACAGGCGCACGAGCAGTACTTC
CASSEGQAHEQYF
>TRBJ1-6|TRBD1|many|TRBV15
TGTGCCACCAGCGGAGGAGGGGGCCCATATAATTCACCCCTCCACTTT
CATSGGGGPYNSPLHF
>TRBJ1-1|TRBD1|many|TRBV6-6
TGTGCCAGCATCCAGGGGCAGGGGGCGACTTCTGAAGCTTTCTTT
CASIQGQGATSEAFF
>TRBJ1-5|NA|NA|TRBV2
TGTGCCAGCAGTGAAACAGGGTTAAGCAATCAGCCCCAGCATTTT
CASSETGLSNQPQHF
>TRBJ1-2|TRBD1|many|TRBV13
TGTGCCAGCAGCTCGGGACAGGGGTTCTATGGCTACACCTTC
CASSSGQGFYGYTF